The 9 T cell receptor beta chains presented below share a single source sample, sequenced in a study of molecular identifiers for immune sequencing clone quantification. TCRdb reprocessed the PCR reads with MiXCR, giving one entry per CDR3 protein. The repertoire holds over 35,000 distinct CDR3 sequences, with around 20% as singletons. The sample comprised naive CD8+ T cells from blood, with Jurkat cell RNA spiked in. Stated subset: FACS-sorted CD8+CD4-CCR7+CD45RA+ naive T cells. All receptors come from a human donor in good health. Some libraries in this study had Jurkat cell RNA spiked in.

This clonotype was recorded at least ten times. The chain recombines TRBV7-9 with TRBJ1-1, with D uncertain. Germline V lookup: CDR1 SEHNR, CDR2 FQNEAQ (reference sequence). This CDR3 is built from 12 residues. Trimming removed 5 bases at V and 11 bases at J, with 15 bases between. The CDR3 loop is CASSAPFPAAFF. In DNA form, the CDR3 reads TGTGCCAGCAGCGCGCCCTTCCCAGCGGCTTTCTTT.

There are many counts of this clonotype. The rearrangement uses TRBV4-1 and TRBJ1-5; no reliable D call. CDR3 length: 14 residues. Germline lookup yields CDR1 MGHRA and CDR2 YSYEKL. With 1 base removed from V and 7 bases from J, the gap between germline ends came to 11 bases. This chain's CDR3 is CASSQVGSGQPQHF. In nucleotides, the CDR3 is TGCGCCAGCAGCCAAGTTGGGAGCGGGCAGCCCCAGCATTTT.

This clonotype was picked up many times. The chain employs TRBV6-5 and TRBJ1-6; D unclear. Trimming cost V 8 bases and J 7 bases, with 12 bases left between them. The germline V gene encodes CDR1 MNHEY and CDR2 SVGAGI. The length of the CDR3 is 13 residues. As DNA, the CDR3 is TGTGCCAGCCTTAGCGGGTGGAATTCACCCCTCCACTTT. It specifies CASLSGWNSPLHF.

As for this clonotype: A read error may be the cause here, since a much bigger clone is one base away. CDR3 region: CASSWDGEETQYF. The CDR3 bases are TGTGCCAGCAGTTGGGACGGGGAAGAGACCCAGTACTTC. The chain uses TRBV27 and TRBJ2-5, with D perhaps TRBD1 or TRBD2 (5 bases each). Trimming shortened V by 4 bases and J by 3 bases, and 9 bases separated the two germline ends. Germline loops: CDR1 MNHEY, CDR2 SMNVEV (reference sequence). The CDR3 runs to 13 residues.

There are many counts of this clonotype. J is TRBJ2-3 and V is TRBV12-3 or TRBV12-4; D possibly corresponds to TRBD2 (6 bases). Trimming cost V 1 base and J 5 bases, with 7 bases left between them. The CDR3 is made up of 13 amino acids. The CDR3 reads CASSLVGGDTQYF. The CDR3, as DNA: TGTGCCAGCAGTTTAGTGGGGGGAGATACGCAGTATTTT.

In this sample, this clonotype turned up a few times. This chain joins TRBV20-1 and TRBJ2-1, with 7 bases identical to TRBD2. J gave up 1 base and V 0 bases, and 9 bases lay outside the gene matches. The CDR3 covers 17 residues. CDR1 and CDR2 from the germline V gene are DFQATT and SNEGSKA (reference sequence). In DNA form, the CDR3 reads TGCAGTGCTAGAGATCCCGGACTAGGCGGGTCCTACAATGAGCAGTTCTTC. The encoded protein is CSARDPGLGGSYNEQFF.

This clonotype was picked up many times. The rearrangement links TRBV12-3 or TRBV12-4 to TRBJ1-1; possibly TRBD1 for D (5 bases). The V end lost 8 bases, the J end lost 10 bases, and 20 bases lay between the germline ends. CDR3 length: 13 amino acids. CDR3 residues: CASLPGGSLGAFF. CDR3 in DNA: TGTGCCAGCCTACCGGGGGGGAGTCTTGGAGCTTTCTTT.

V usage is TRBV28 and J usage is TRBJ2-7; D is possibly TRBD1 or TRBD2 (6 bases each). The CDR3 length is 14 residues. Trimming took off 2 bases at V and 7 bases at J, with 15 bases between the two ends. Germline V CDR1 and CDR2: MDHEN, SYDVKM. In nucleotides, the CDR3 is TGTGCCAGCAGTTTAGCCCGGGGGCCAGGTGAGCAGTACTTC. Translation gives CASSLARGPGEQYF.

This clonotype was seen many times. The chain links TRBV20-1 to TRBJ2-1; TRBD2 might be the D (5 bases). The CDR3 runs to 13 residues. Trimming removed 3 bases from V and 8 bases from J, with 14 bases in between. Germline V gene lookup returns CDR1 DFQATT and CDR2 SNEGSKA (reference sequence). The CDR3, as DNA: TGCAGTGCTAGTGAGGGTCTTGCCCATGAGCAGTTCTTC. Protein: CSASEGLAHEQFF.